The subject of this entry is one T cell receptor beta chain. The antigen remains unidentified. These data belong to a study of tissue T cells after allogeneic stem cell transplantation. The table came from immunoSEQ multiplex PCR; TCRdb's copy has only in-frame clones and leaves some out. The table includes about 28,000 clones, approximately 85% detected once. General observations from the study: In patients and mice, blood and spleen missed much of tissue repertoire.

This CDR3 has 15 residues. CDR1 and CDR2 from the germline V gene are MNHEY and SVGEGT. V dropped 2 bases and J dropped 1 base, with 10 bases sitting between them. This sequence joins TRBV6-2 or TRBV6-3 and TRBJ2-3; D tentatively reads TRBD1 or TRBD2 (6 bases each). The clonotype was recovered from a woman between 18 and 55 years old who later had graft-versus-host disease after an allogeneic stem cell transplant. The sample here was blood, taken before transplantation. Here the CDR3 DNA reads TGTGCCAGCAGTTACGGGGGGCTTGGCACAGATACGCAGTATTTT. Translating it yields CASSYGGLGTDTQYF.